The 14 T cell receptor beta chains in this list originate from one sample, sequenced in a study of T cell changes during pregnancy in multiple sclerosis. TCRdb's copy holds only in-frame clones and misses some; the assay was immunoSEQ multiplex PCR. In the table there are approximately 42,000 clones, approximately 81% of which are singletons. The material sequenced was CD4+ T cells from peripheral blood mononuclear cells, taken before pregnancy. These receptors originate from a female donor with multiple sclerosis, enrolled in a pregnancy study.

The chain carries TRBV30 and TRBJ2-1; D might be TRBD1 (6 bases). Trimming pared 5 bases from V and 2 bases from J, leaving 13 bases between. This CDR3 is built from 14 residues. Germline V gives CDR1 GTSNPN, CDR2 SVGIG (reference sequence). In DNA form, the CDR3 reads TGTGCCTGGTACCGTGGGACACCCTACAATGAGCAGTTCTTC. Protein: CAWYRGTPYNEQFF.

The rearrangement uses TRBV30 and TRBJ2-4, with 7 bases that match TRBD1. With 2 bases clipped from V and 7 bases from J, the junction kept 5 bases outside the gene matches. Germline CDR1 is GTSNPN and CDR2 is SVGIG (reference sequence). There are 13 residues in the CDR3. CDR3 sequence: CAWSLSTGNIQYF. The DNA for the CDR3 is TGTGCCTGGAGTTTGTCGACAGGGAACATTCAGTACTTC.

J is TRBJ2-7 and V is TRBV10-1; 9 bases match TRBD2. CDR1 and CDR2 from the germline V gene are WNHNN and SYGVQD (reference sequence). CDR3 size: 17 residues. The V gene end was trimmed by 3 bases and the J gene end by 7 bases; junction bases not matched to a gene: 16. CDR3: CASSEALWSGRPSEQYF. CDR3 nucleotide sequence: TGCGCCAGCAGTGAAGCTCTTTGGAGCGGGAGGCCCTCGGAGCAGTACTTC.

The chain employs TRBV6-5 and TRBJ1-1; D unresolved. Germline lookup yields CDR1 MNHEY and CDR2 SVGAGI. The CDR3 spans 15 residues. Trimming shortened V by 2 bases and J by 7 bases, and 17 bases separated the two germline ends. CDR3 sequence (DNA): TGTGCCAGCAGTTACCAAGGATGGCTAGGTGGTGAAGCTTTCTTT. Protein: CASSYQGWLGGEAFF.

The chain uses TRBV11-3 and TRBJ2-2, with 13 bases that match TRBD2. Trimming at V came to 9 bases and at J to 7 bases, leaving 5 bases not matched to a gene. This CDR3 is 14 amino acids long. The V gene's germline CDR1 is SGHNT and CDR2 YENEEA. DNA for the CDR3: TGTGCCAGTGCGGGGACTAGCGGGATCGGGGAGCTGTTTTTT. Its protein product is CASAGTSGIGELFF.

This clone has just one count. The chain joins TRBV27 to TRBJ1-2, with D maybe TRBD1 (5 bases). V lost 8 bases to trimming and J lost 4 bases, with 14 bases between them. Germline loops: CDR1 MNHEY, CDR2 SMNVEV (reference sequence). There are 13 residues in the CDR3. This chain's CDR3 is CASSPGSSYGYTF. The CDR3 DNA reads as TGTGCCAGCTCCCCAGGGTCCTCCTATGGCTACACCTTC.

This clone was seen a few times. The chain joins TRBV7-2 to TRBJ1-2, with TRBD1 matching 8 bases. Germline V gene sequence: CDR1 SGHTA, CDR2 FQGNSA. This CDR3 has 14 residues. Trimming took 5 bases from V and 8 from J; bases not matched to a gene: 10. The DNA for the CDR3 is TGTGCCAGCAGCGATTACCTGGACAGGGACGGCTACACCTTC. Translated, it gives CASSDYLDRDGYTF.

The rearrangement links TRBV30 to TRBJ1-2, with 8 bases fitting TRBD1. V trimming: 2 bases; J trimming: 4 bases; junction bases outside the gene matches: 9. The germline CDR1 and CDR2 sequences are GTSNPN and SVGIG (reference sequence). The CDR3 is 15 residues long. CDR3 sequence: CAWSTPGQALYGYTF. In DNA form, the CDR3 reads TGTGCCTGGAGTACTCCGGGACAGGCGCTCTATGGCTACACCTTC. Looking up the rest from reference TRBV30 and TRBJ1-2 gives the full variable domain: SQTIHQWPATLVQPVGSPLSLECTVEGTSNPNLYWYRQAAGRGLQLLFYSVGIGQISSEVPQNLSASRPQDRQFILSSKKLLLSDSGFYLCAWSTPGQALYGYTFGSGTRLTVV.

The rearrangement uses TRBV5-1 and TRBJ1-3; 11 bases align to TRBD1. J lost 1 base, V lost 0 bases, and 6 bases had no gene match. CDR1 is SGHRS and CDR2 is YFSETQ in the germline V gene. The CDR3 consists of 18 residues. Here the CDR3 reads CASSLGWTGGMSGNTIYF. The CDR3 region has the DNA TGCGCCAGCAGCTTGGGATGGACAGGGGGCATGTCTGGAAACACCATATATTTT.

The chain is built from TRBV19 and TRBJ2-7; TRBD2 matches at 15 bases. CDR3 length: 20 residues. Germline V CDR1 and CDR2: LNHDA, SQIVND (reference sequence). Trimming took 3 bases from V and 2 from J; bases not matched to a gene: 14. The CDR3: CASSIGLAGGHTKDTYEQYF. DNA for the CDR3: TGTGCCAGTAGTATTGGACTAGCGGGAGGGCACACTAAAGACACCTACGAGCAGTACTTC. Full variable domain (remainder filled in from reference TRBV19 and TRBJ2-7): DGGITQSPKYLFRKEGQNVTLSCEQNLNHDAMYWYRQDPGQGLRLIYYSQIVNDFQKGDIAEGYSVSREKKESFPLTVTSAQKNPTAFYLCASSIGLAGGHTKDTYEQYFGPGTRLTVT.

J is TRBJ2-5 and V is TRBV6-5; 8 nucleotides line up with TRBD2. The CDR3 totals 15 residues. Losses at the gene ends were 5 bases for V and 5 bases for J; bases not matched to a gene: 10. Per the germline V gene, CDR1 is MNHEY and CDR2 is SVGAGI. The CDR3 loop is CASSLPGGDRETQYF. Here the CDR3 DNA reads TGTGCCAGCAGTCTTCCCGGGGGGGATAGGGAGACCCAGTACTTC.

Ten or more counts support this clone. The gene calls are TRBV11-2 and TRBJ1-2, with 7 bases identical to TRBD1. CDR1 is SGHAT, CDR2 FQNNGV, per germline. V was pared by 4 bases and J by 6 bases, with 11 bases of the junction left unmatched. This CDR3 contains 15 residues. The CDR3 DNA reads TGTGCCAGCAGCTCCCTTTCGGACAGGAGAGATGGCTACACCTTC. It encodes CASSSLSDRRDGYTF.

The V gene is TRBV19, the J gene TRBJ1-1, with TRBD1 matching 8 bases. In germline, CDR1 is LNHDA, CDR2 SQIVND (reference sequence). CDR3 length equals 14 residues. With 7 bases clipped from V and 1 base from J, the junction kept 5 bases outside the gene matches. The CDR3 coding sequence is TGTGCCAGTACCGCCGGACAGGGGAACACTGAAGCTTTCTTT. Translated, it gives CASTAGQGNTEAFF.

J is TRBJ2-7 and V is TRBV6-1, with 7 bases matching TRBD1. CDR1 MNHNS and CDR2 SASEGT come from the germline V gene. With 6 bases clipped from V and 4 bases from J, the junction kept 9 bases outside the gene matches. There are 14 residues in the CDR3. In DNA, the CDR3 is TGTGCCAGCAGGGGCGGACAGGCCACTTACGAGCAGTACTTC. Translating it yields CASRGGQATYEQYF.